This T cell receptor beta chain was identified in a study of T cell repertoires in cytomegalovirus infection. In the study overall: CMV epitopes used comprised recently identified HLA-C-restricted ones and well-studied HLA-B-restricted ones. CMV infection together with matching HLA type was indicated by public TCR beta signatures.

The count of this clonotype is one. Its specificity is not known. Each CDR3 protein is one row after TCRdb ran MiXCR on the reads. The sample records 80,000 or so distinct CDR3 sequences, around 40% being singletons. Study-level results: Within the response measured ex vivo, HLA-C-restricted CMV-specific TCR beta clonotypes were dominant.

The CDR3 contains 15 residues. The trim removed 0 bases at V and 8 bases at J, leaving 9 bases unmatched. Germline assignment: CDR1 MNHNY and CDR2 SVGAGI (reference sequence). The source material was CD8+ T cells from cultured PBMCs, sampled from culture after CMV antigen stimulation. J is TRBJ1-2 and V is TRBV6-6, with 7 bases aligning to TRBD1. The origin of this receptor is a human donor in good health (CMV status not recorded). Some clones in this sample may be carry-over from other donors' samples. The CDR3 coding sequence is TGTGCCAGCAGTTACTCGACAGGGTTTTTCGTCGGCTACACCTTC. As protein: CASSYSTGFFVGYTF.